This TCR beta chain appears in the sequencing data of a study of identical twins. Regarding the study as a whole: Diverse VJ usage suggested most zero-insertion clonotypes were not invariant T cells. With monozygotic twins, out-of-frame TCR alpha sharing exceeded what models estimated. A lower insertion count was a feature of abundant cord blood beta clonotypes, with no such feature in memory repertoires. Instead of following the same donors, the conclusions were based on cross-sectional statistical analysis.

V gave up 2 bases and J gave up 9 bases, with 11 bases separating them. Germline V CDR1 and CDR2: SGHAT, FQNNGV. The CDR3 extends over 12 amino acids. In the case of this clonotype: What it recognizes is unknown.

MiXCR was run by TCRdb on the 5' RACE reads, yielding one entry per CDR3 protein. The sample has about 220,000 distinct CDR3 sequences, 7.5% seen once. This same sample was also part of a study on yellow fever vaccine responses in identical twins.

Sample: memory (CD45RO+) T cells sorted from blood. This sequence was found in a young woman in good health. This rearrangement joins TRBV11-2 to TRBJ2-7; possible D gene TRBD2, 6 bases. CDR3 bases: TGTGCCAGCAGCTTAAAGGAGGGAAGGCAGTACTTC. Its protein is CASSLKEGRQYF.